Listed below are T cell receptor beta chains from one sample, sequenced in a study of CD8+ T cells in alopecia areata. Generated by immunoSEQ multiplex PCR, the TCRdb table keeps only in-frame clones and is missing some. The table shows hundreds of thousands of clones, with about three fifths occurring only once. The sample in question was CD4+ T cells sorted from blood, obtained at week 52, from a patient treated with tofacitinib. These TCRs come from a human donor with alopecia areata. Each CDR3 is given with its conserved first and last residue. The order of the fields is clone size, J gene, V gene, CDR3 protein. Only part of the rows carry a size: once, few, many, or a class if the clone is expanded.

-,TRBJ2-5,TRBV27,CASSFSWTGQETQYF
-,TRBJ2-2,TRBV30,CAWSVLGTTGELFF
-,TRBJ1-1,TRBV30,CAWSQTGLYTEAFF
-,TRBJ2-5,TRBV5-1,CASSLSETGVETQYF
few,TRBJ2-2,TRBV7-3,CASKSTGDTGELFF
-,TRBJ1-5,TRBV13,CASMHRGYQPQHF
-,TRBJ2-1,TRBV27,CASSFIHGVSGVYNEQFF
-,TRBJ2-7,TRBV7-9,CASSIGTHSYEQYF
-,TRBJ2-5,TRBV5-1,CASSLAGSYQETQYF
-,TRBJ2-1,TRBV5-1,CASSLGSSYNEQFF
few,TRBJ2-1,TRBV10-3,CATETGVDNEQFF
-,TRBJ2-1,TRBV9,CASSAAGGDNEQFF
-,TRBJ1-5,TRBV5-1,CASSPGPLSNQPQHF